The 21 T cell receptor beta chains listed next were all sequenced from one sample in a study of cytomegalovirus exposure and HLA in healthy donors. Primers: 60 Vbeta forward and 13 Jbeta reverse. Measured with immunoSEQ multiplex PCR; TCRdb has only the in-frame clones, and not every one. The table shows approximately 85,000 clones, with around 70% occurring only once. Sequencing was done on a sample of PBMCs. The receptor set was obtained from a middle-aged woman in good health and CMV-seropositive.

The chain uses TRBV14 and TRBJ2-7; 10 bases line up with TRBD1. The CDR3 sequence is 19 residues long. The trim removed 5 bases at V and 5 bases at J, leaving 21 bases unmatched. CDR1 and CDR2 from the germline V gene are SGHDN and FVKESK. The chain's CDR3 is CASSFLPGVPGQGRNEQYF. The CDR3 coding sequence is TGTGCCAGCAGCTTTCTCCCTGGGGTACCGGGACAGGGGAGAAACGAGCAGTACTTC. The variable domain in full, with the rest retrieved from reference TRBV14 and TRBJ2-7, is EAGVTQFPSHSVIEKGQTVTLRCDPISGHDNLYWYRRVMGKEIKFLLHFVKESKQDESGMPNNRFLAERTGGTYSTLKVQPAELEDSGVYFCASSFLPGVPGQGRNEQYFGPGTRLTVT.

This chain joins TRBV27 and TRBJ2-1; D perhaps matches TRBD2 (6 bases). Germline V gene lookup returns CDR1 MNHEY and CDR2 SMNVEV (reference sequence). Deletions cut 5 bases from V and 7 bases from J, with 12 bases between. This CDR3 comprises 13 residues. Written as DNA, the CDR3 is TGTGCCAGCAGTCCCACTAGCTTTAATGAGCAGTTCTTC. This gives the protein CASSPTSFNEQFF.

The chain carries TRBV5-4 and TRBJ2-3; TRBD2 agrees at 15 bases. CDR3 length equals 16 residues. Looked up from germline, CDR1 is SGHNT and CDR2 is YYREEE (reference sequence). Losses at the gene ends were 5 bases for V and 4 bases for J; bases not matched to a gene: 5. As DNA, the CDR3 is TGTGCCAGCAGACCCGGGACTAGCGGGAGGTCAGATACGCAGTATTTT. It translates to CASRPGTSGRSDTQYF.

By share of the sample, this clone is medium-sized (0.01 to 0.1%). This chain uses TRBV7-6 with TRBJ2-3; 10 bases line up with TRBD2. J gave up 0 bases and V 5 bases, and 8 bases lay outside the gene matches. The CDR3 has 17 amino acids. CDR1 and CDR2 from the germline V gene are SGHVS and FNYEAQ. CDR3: CASSPSGLAVSTDTQYF. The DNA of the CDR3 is TGTGCCAGCAGCCCAAGTGGACTAGCGGTTAGCACAGATACGCAGTATTTT.

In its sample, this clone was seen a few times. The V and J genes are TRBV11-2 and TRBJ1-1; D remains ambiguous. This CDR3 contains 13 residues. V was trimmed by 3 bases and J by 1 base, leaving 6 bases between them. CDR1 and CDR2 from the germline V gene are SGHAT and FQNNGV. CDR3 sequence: CASSFSGNTEAFF. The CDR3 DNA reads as TGTGCCAGCAGCTTTTCCGGGAACACTGAAGCTTTCTTT.

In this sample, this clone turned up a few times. CDR3 DNA: TGTGCCAGCAGTTTGGAGGGGGGGTTCAATCAGCCCCAGCATTTT. Residues: CASSLEGGFNQPQHF. This chain links TRBV28 with TRBJ1-5; the D gene is possibly TRBD1 (6 bases). CDR3 length: 15 amino acids. V was clipped by 3 bases and J by 3 bases, with 12 bases between them. The germline V gene encodes CDR1 MDHEN and CDR2 SYDVKM. Full variable domain (rest looked up from reference TRBV28 and TRBJ1-5): DVKVTQSSRYLVKRTGEKVFLECVQDMDHENMFWYRQDPGLGLRLIYFSYDVKMKEKGDIPEGYSVSREKKERFSLILESASTNQTSMYLCASSLEGGFNQPQHFGDGTRLSIL.

CDR3 nucleotides: TGTGCCAGCAGTTACCCCGCGAAGGGAGGGGATGGCTACACCTTC. Translation: CASSYPAKGGDGYTF. The genes are TRBV6-6 and TRBJ1-2; D may be TRBD1 (5 bases). The V and J ends lost 2 bases and 6 bases respectively, with 16 bases between them. Germline lookup yields CDR1 MNHNY and CDR2 SVGAGI (reference sequence). The CDR3 spans 15 residues.

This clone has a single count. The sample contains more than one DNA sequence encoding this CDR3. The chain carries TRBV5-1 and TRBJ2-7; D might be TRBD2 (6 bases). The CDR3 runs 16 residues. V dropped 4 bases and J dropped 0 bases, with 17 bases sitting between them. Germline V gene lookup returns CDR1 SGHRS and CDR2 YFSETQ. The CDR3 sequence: CASSPGSGGSSYEQYF. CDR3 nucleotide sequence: TGCGCCAGCAGCCCAGGTAGCGGAGGGAGCTCCTACGAGCAGTACTTC.

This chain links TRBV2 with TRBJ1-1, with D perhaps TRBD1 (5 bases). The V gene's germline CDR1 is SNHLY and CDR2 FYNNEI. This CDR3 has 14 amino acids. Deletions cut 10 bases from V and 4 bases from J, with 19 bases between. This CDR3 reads CATSRGEVGTEAFF. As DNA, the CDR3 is TGTGCCACCTCCCGGGGGGAGGTGGGCACTGAAGCTTTCTTT.

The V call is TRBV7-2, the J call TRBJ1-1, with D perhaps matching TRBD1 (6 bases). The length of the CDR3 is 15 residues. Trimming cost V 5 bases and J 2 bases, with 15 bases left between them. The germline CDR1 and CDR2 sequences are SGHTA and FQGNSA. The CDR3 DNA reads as TGTGCCAGCAGCCCCCCCCCGGGACACAACACTGAAGCTTTCTTT. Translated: CASSPPPGHNTEAFF. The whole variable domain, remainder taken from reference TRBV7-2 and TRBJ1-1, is GAGVSQSPSNKVTEKGKDVELRCDPISGHTALYWYRQSLGQGLEFLIYFQGNSAPDKSGLPSDRFSAERTGGSVSTLTIQRTQQEDSAVYLCASSPPPGHNTEAFFGQGTRLTVV.

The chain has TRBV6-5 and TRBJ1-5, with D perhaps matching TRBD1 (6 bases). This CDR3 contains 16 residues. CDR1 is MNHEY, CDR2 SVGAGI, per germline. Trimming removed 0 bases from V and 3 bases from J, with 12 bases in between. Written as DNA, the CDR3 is TGTGCCAGCAGTTACTCCCGGACAGATACCAATCAGCCCCAGCATTTT. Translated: CASSYSRTDTNQPQHF.

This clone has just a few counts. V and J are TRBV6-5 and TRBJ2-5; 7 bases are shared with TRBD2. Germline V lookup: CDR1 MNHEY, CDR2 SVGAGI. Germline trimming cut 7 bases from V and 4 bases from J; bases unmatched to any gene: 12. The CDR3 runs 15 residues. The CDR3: CASIGTGGGAETQYF. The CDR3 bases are TGTGCCAGCATTGGGACCGGCGGGGGAGCAGAGACCCAGTACTTC.

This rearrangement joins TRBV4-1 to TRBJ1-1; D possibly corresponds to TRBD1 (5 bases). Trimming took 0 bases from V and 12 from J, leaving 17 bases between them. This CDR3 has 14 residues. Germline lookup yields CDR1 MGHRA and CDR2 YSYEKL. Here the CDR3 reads CASSQEVQQVGTFF. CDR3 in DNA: TGCGCCAGCAGCCAAGAGGTACAACAGGTTGGAACTTTCTTT.

In DNA, the CDR3 is TGTGCCAGCAGTTTATGGACAGGGGGGATCGCTGAAGCTTTCTTT. This gives the protein CASSLWTGGIAEAFF. The rearrangement joins TRBV28 to TRBJ1-1; TRBD1 matches at 9 bases. The CDR3 has 15 amino acids. Germline CDR1 and CDR2: MDHEN and SYDVKM. Losses at the gene ends were 0 bases for V and 6 bases for J; bases not matched to a gene: 5.

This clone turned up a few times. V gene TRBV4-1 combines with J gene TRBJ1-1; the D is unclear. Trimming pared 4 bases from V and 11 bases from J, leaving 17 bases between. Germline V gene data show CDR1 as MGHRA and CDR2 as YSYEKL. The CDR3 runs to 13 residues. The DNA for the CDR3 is TGCGCCAGCAGCCCGGGAGCCGCCGGGTTTGCTTTCTTT. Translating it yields CASSPGAAGFAFF.

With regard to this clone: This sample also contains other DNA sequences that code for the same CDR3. The CDR3, as DNA: TGTGCCAGCAGTGGCGGGAGCTCCTACGAGCAGTACTTC. Translating gives CASSGGSSYEQYF. The J gene is TRBJ2-7, the V gene TRBV2; 7 nucleotides align to TRBD2. The CDR3 runs to 13 residues. V lost 4 bases, J lost 0 bases, and 0 bases stayed unmatched. CDR1 is SNHLY and CDR2 is FYNNEI in the germline V gene. The full variable domain, rest sourced from reference TRBV2 and TRBJ2-7, is EPEVTQTPSHQVTQMGQEVILRCVPISNHLYFYWYRQILGQKVEFLVSFYNNEISEKSEIFDDQFSVERPDGSNFTLKIRSTKLEDSAMYFCASSGGSSYEQYFGPGTRLTVT.

The CDR3 loop is CASQDPSSANTGELFF. The CDR3 DNA reads TGTGCCAGCCAGGATCCGTCCTCTGCGAACACCGGGGAGCTGTTTTTT. This chain links TRBV4-2 with TRBJ2-2; no firm D call. CDR3 size: 16 residues. Germline loops: CDR1 LGHNA, CDR2 YNFKEQ. Trimming left V 8 bases short and J 0 bases short, with 16 bases between.

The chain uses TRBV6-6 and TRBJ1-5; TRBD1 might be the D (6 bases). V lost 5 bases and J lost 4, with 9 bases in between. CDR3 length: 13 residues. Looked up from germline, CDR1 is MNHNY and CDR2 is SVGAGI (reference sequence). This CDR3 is CASSQGWNQPQHF. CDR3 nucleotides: TGTGCCAGCAGTCAGGGGTGGAATCAGCCCCAGCATTTT.

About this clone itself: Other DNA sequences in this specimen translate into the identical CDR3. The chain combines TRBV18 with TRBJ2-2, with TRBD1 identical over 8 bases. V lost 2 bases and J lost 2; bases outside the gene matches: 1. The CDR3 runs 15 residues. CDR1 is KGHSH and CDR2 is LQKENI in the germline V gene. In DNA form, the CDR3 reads TGTGCCAGCTCACCAGCAGGGGGCAACACCGGGGAGCTGTTTTTT. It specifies CASSPAGGNTGELFF.

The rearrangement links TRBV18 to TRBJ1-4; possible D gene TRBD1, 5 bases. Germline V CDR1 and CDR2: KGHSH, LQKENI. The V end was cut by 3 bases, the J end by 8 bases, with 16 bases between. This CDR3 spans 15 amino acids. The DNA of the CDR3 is TGTGCCAGCTCACCTCCGGGGCAGGAGGGGGAAAAACTGTTTTTT. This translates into CASSPPGQEGEKLFF.

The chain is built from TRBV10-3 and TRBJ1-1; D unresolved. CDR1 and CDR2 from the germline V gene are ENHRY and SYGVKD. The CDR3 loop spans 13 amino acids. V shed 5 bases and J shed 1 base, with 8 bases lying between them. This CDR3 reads CAISSYQNTEAFF. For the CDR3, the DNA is TGTGCCATCAGTAGCTATCAGAACACTGAAGCTTTCTTT.